The present entry profiles one TCR beta chain with its context. RNA, at roughly 0.45 to 1 ug, was reverse transcribed with random hexamers. A multiplex approach, immunoSEQ multiplex PCR, amplified TCR beta CDR3 across 54 Vbeta and 13 Jbeta. Each CDR3 protein gets one entry after TCRdb re-called the immunoSEQ multiplex PCR reads with MiXCR. The repertoire holds approximately 150,000 distinct CDR3 sequences, with 93% as singletons. The sample comes from a study of CD8 T cells in Susac syndrome. Sequencing of TCR beta drew on CD8+ and CD4+ T cells from blood. Healthy donors constituted the control group, matched for age and sex. The receptor was derived from a human donor in good health. Sequencing was performed on CD4+ T cells from PBMCs.

The CDR3 DNA reads TGCAGTGCTAGAGCAGACAGGGGCTCCTACGAGCAGTACTTC. Translating gives CSARADRGSYEQYF. This chain links TRBV20-1 with TRBJ2-7; TRBD1 agrees at 8 bases. Germline V gene data show CDR1 as DFQATT and CDR2 as SNEGSKA (reference sequence). The junction had 2 bases not matched to a gene; V was cut back by 1 base and J by 0 bases. The CDR3 has 14 residues.